This T cell receptor beta chain was obtained from a study of spatial heterogeneity in lung cancer. Study at large: Sequence detection consistently recorded a greater number of beta-chain than alpha-chain sequences. The study, taken as a whole, reports: Counts of expanded alpha and beta TCRs within tumors tracked the tumor nonsynonymous mutation count.

TCRdb fed the 5' RACE reads into MiXCR, producing one record per CDR3 protein. This table holds around 6,000 distinct CDR3 sequences, about 15% found once. The time point was: sample taken at primary tumor resection. By sample fraction, this clonotype is medium-sized. Its target is not known. This beta chain lies outside the target of a library built for alpha chains; its clone size means little. This sample comprised lung tumor tissue, obtained at surgery. This TCR derives from a male donor with early-stage non-small cell lung cancer.

The CDR3 nucleotides read TGTGCCAGCAAAAGGCCGTCCAATTCACCCCTCCACTTT. Amino acid sequence: CASKRPSNSPLHF. This chain links TRBV28 with TRBJ1-6; unclear D gene. This CDR3 comprises 13 residues. Germline CDR1 and CDR2: MDHEN and SYDVKM. V was shortened by 7 bases and J by 7 bases, with 11 bases between the two germline ends.